Following are 29 T cell receptor beta chains from one sample sequenced in a study of identical twins (dated by TCRdb to the mid-2010s). Preparation of the library involved 5' RACE. Sequencing instrument: Illumina HiSeq 2000. TCRdb cleaned the public reads at Q25 with fastp, built clones with MiXCR and kept in-frame beta chains. Here each entry gathers all rows of one CDR3 protein and keeps the most common genes and DNA. Here the sample has about 220,000 distinct CDR3 sequences; 6.5% occur a single time. The ten largest account for about 14% of the sample. The data also belong to a second study, concerning T cells expressing NK-cell markers.

Sequencing was carried out using CD8+ T cells sorted from blood. The receptors originated from a woman aged 18-35 years in good health.

This clonotype was counted a few times. The chain employs TRBV27 and TRBJ2-3, with D perhaps TRBD2 (6 bases). Germline V gene sequence: CDR1 MNHEY, CDR2 SMNVEV (reference sequence). Trimming shortened V by 3 bases and J by 3 bases, and 16 bases separated the two germline ends. The CDR3 is 16 residues long. The CDR3 protein is CASSFLRTSRTDTQYF. CDR3 coding DNA: TGTGCCAGCAGTTTCCTACGTACTAGCCGTACAGATACGCAGTATTTT.

This clonotype showed up many times. The chain links TRBV7-3 to TRBJ2-3, with 9 positions matching TRBD2. The ends lost 5 bases at V and 6 bases at J; junction bases unmatched: 9. From germline, CDR1 is SGHTA and CDR2 FQGTGA. The CDR3 runs to 15 residues. Written as DNA, the CDR3 is TGTGCCAGCAGCCTCCTCAGCGGGGGGCGCGATACGCAGTATTTT. Amino acids: CASSLLSGGRDTQYF. The full variable domain, with the rest looked up from reference TRBV7-3 and TRBJ2-3, is GAGVSQTPSNKVTEKGKYVELRCDPISGHTALYWYRQSLGQGPEFLIYFQGTGAADDSGLPNDRFFAVRPEGSVSTLKIQRTERGDSAVYLCASSLLSGGRDTQYFGPGTRLTVL.

This chain uses TRBV5-5 with TRBJ2-2, with unresolved D. CDR1 is SGHKS, CDR2 YYEKEE, per germline (reference sequence). The CDR3 is 12 residues long. Trimming removed 8 bases at V and 7 bases at J, with 12 bases between. CDR3 nucleotides: TGTGCCAGGAGCCCCGGGCGCGGGGAGCTGTTTTTT. Translation gives CARSPGRGELFF.

The rearrangement joins TRBV3-1 to TRBJ2-7, with 9 positions matching TRBD1. V was pared by 4 bases and J by 4 bases, with 8 bases of the junction left unmatched. The germline gives CDR1 LGHDT, CDR2 YNNKEL (reference sequence). This CDR3 is built from 15 residues. CDR3 amino acids: CASSPQWTGEYEQYF. CDR3 bases: TGTGCCAGCAGCCCGCAATGGACAGGGGAATACGAGCAGTACTTC.

This clonotype was counted a few times. The chain joins TRBV30 to TRBJ2-7; 9 bases match TRBD1. This CDR3 region has 13 residues. Germline V gene data show CDR1 as GTSNPN and CDR2 as SVGIG (reference sequence). The V and J ends lost 2 bases and 7 bases, in that order; junction bases with no gene match: 6. CDR3 coding DNA: TGTGCCTGGAGTTGGGACAGGGCGTGGGAGCAGTACTTC. Translation gives CAWSWDRAWEQYF.

In this sample, this clonotype turned up many times. The chain couples TRBV5-1 to TRBJ2-6; TRBD1 matches at 8 bases. Germline trimming cut 1 base from V and 0 bases from J; bases unmatched to any gene: 9. This CDR3 region has 19 residues. CDR1 and CDR2 from the germline V gene are SGHRS and YFSETQ. In DNA, the CDR3 is TGCGCCAGCAGCTTGACAGGGGGAGTCCCAGTCTCTGGGGCCAACGTCCTGACTTTC. It yields the protein CASSLTGGVPVSGANVLTF.

In this sample, this clonotype turned up a few times. The V call is TRBV3-1, the J call TRBJ1-1; D remains unclear. V was trimmed by 1 base and J by 4 bases, leaving 13 bases between them. CDR3 length: 15 amino acids. Germline lookup yields CDR1 LGHDT and CDR2 YNNKEL (reference sequence). The CDR3 DNA follows: TGTGCCAGCAGCCAAGCTGCGACGCCGAGCACTGAAGCTTTCTTT. Its protein product is CASSQAATPSTEAFF.

This clonotype was recorded many times. This chain uses TRBV7-9 with TRBJ2-7; tentatively, D is TRBD1 (5 bases). Trimming stripped 5 bases from V and 2 bases from J, with 10 bases between. CDR3 size: 13 residues. Germline CDR1 and CDR2: SEHNR and FQNEAQ (reference sequence). DNA of the CDR3: TGTGCCAGCAGCATCAGGGATCCCTACGAGCAGTACTTC. It encodes CASSIRDPYEQYF.

This chain connects TRBV20-1 to TRBJ2-5; D is perhaps TRBD2 (5 bases). V was shortened by 0 bases and J by 5 bases, with 16 bases between the two germline ends. The germline gives CDR1 DFQATT, CDR2 SNEGSKA (reference sequence). The length of the CDR3 is 15 residues. Written as DNA, the CDR3 is TGCAGTGCTAGAGATTGGGGAGTAGGACCGGAGACCCAGTACTTC. This gives the protein CSARDWGVGPETQYF.

This clonotype was found many times. The V gene is TRBV12-3 or TRBV12-4, the J gene TRBJ1-1; D uncertain. V lost 2 bases and J lost 5, with 15 bases in between. The CDR3 contains 15 residues. This chain's CDR3 is CASSLRVKLRTEAFF. CDR3 DNA sequence: TGTGCCAGCAGTTTAAGGGTTAAGTTACGGACTGAAGCTTTCTTT.

This clonotype showed up many times. This chain joins TRBV29-1 and TRBJ1-1; perhaps TRBD1 as D (5 bases). This CDR3 has 11 amino acids. V dropped 3 bases and J dropped 3 bases, with 5 bases sitting between them. Germline V gene lookup returns CDR1 SQVTM and CDR2 ANQGSEA. The CDR3 here is CSVDRDTEAFF. CDR3 nucleotides: TGCAGCGTTGACAGGGACACTGAAGCTTTCTTT.

This clonotype was seen at least ten times. The genes are TRBV10-2 and TRBJ1-6; the D gene is possibly TRBD1 (5 bases). Between the trimmed V and J ends, which lost 2 bases and 7 bases, there was a span of 15 bases. Germline CDR1 WSHSY, CDR2 SAAADI. CDR3 length equals 16 residues. CDR3 nucleotide sequence: TGCGCCAGCAGTGAGCCCTGGTGGGGCAGAAATTCACCCCTCCACTTT. Residues: CASSEPWWGRNSPLHF.

This clonotype was counted a few times. The rearrangement links TRBV29-1 to TRBJ1-1; D is perhaps TRBD1 (6 bases). This CDR3 comprises 13 residues. Germline CDR1 SQVTM, CDR2 ANQGSEA. V was trimmed by 7 bases and J by 1 base, leaving 13 bases between them. The CDR3 here is CSGFGQKNTEAFF. As DNA, the CDR3 is TGCAGCGGATTCGGACAGAAGAACACTGAAGCTTTCTTT.

In its sample, this clonotype was seen many times. J is TRBJ2-1 and V is TRBV9, with 10 positions matching TRBD2. Germline assignment: CDR1 SGDLS and CDR2 YYNGEE. V shed 7 bases and J 7 bases; nucleotides not matched to a gene: 8. CDR3 length: 14 amino acids. CDR3 sequence reads: CASGAGGPSNEQFF. The CDR3, as DNA: TGTGCCAGCGGAGCGGGGGGGCCGAGTAATGAGCAGTTCTTC. Looking up the rest from reference TRBV9 and TRBJ2-1 gives the full variable domain: DSGVTQTPKHLITATGQRVTLRCSPRSGDLSVYWYQQSLDQGLQFLIQYYNGEERAKGNILERFSAQQFPDLHSELNLSSLELGDSALYFCASGAGGPSNEQFFGPGTRLTVL.

About this clonotype: A much larger clone sits a single nucleotide away, making a read error possible. The V and J genes are TRBV9 and TRBJ2-2; D ambiguous. V lost 7 bases and J 9 bases, leaving 1 base between the germline ends. This CDR3 is 8 amino acids long. Germline CDR1 and CDR2: SGDLS and YYNGEE. This CDR3 reads CASRELFF. The DNA of the CDR3 is TGTGCCAGCCGGGAGCTGTTTTTT.

The table lists this clonotype with many counts. The gene calls are TRBV15 and TRBJ2-5; unclear D gene. The germline V and J ends were trimmed by 0 bases and 5 bases, with 13 bases remaining between them. The CDR3 length is 15 residues. Germline assignment: CDR1 LNHNV and CDR2 YYDKDF (reference sequence). CDR3 bases: TGTGCCACCAGCAGAGAGTATGAGGTTGGCGAGACCCAGTACTTC. Encoded protein: CATSREYEVGETQYF.

This chain links TRBV29-1 with TRBJ2-5, with a weak D call TRBD2 (7 bases). Trimming took 3 bases from V and 4 from J, leaving 12 bases between them. The CDR3 covers 13 residues. Germline assignment: CDR1 SQVTM and CDR2 ANQGSEA. The CDR3 DNA reads as TGCAGCGTTGAGAGGGGGGGGCCAGAGACCCAGTACTTC. It translates to CSVERGGPETQYF.

This clonotype has a handful of counts. The genes are TRBV7-2 and TRBJ2-7; 9 nucleotides align to TRBD1. J gave up 4 bases and V 0 bases, and 4 bases lay outside the gene matches. Germline values: CDR1 SGHTA, CDR2 FQGNSA. The CDR3 loop spans 15 amino acids. In DNA form, the CDR3 reads TGTGCCAGCAGCTTAGCCGGGACAGGGTATTACGAGCAGTACTTC. This codes for CASSLAGTGYYEQYF. Complete variable domain (other parts from reference TRBV7-2 and TRBJ2-7): GAGVSQSPSNKVTEKGKDVELRCDPISGHTALYWYRQSLGQGLEFLIYFQGNSAPDKSGLPSDRFSAERTGGSVSTLTIQRTQQEDSAVYLCASSLAGTGYYEQYFGPGTRLTVT.

The sample holds a few counts of this clonotype. This chain connects TRBV20-1 to TRBJ2-7, with TRBD2 matching 10 bases. The CDR3 is made up of 15 amino acids. Germline V lookup: CDR1 DFQATT, CDR2 SNEGSKA (reference sequence). V trimming: 6 bases; J trimming: 8 bases; junction bases outside the gene matches: 16. The CDR3 sequence: CSATGRGTSVGKQYF. CDR3 bases: TGCAGTGCCACCGGAAGAGGGACTAGCGTTGGGAAGCAGTACTTC.

The gene calls are TRBV6-1 and TRBJ2-7; 7 nucleotides agree with TRBD2. From germline, CDR1 is MNHNS and CDR2 SASEGT. The V and J ends lost 2 bases and 2 bases, in that order; junction bases with no gene match: 6. The CDR3 totals 15 residues. DNA of the CDR3: TGTGCCAGCAGTGAACTGAGGGAGGGCCCCTACGAGCAGTACTTC. Translated, it gives CASSELREGPYEQYF.

The chain joins TRBV7-9 to TRBJ1-2; D uncertain. V was cut by 2 bases and J by 1 base, with 11 bases left in between. The CDR3 is 15 residues long. Germline CDR1 reads SEHNR; CDR2 reads FQNEAQ (reference sequence). CDR3 sequence (DNA): TGTGCCAGCAGCTTACCGACGGACGTTAACTATGGCTACACCTTC. Translated, it gives CASSLPTDVNYGYTF.

This clonotype has just a few counts. This chain uses TRBV6-1 with TRBJ2-2; D perhaps matches TRBD1 (5 bases). CDR1 and CDR2 from the germline V gene are MNHNS and SASEGT. CDR3 length: 15 residues. V was shortened by 5 bases and J by 4 bases, with 14 bases between the two germline ends. The CDR3 here is CASSSDRPSTGELFF. Written as DNA, the CDR3 is TGTGCCAGCAGTAGCGACAGACCGAGCACCGGGGAGCTGTTTTTT.

The V call is TRBV6-4, the J call TRBJ1-2, with D unresolved. The CDR3 consists of 17 residues. Trimming left V 0 bases short and J 3 bases short, with 17 bases between. Germline values: CDR1 MRHNA, CDR2 SNTAGT. The CDR3 reads CASSDSIETAMDYGYTF. The CDR3 DNA reads as TGTGCCAGCAGTGACTCAATAGAAACAGCTATGGACTATGGCTACACCTTC.

The table lists this clonotype with many counts. The V gene is TRBV4-1, the J gene TRBJ2-3, with TRBD1 matching over 9 bases. CDR1 and CDR2 (germline): MGHRA, YSYEKL. This CDR3 spans 15 amino acids. V dropped 2 bases and J dropped 7; count of bases not matched to a gene: 7. In nucleotides, the CDR3 is TGCGCCAGCAGCCAACGACAGGGGGGAATGAATACGCAGTATTTT. Amino acid sequence: CASSQRQGGMNTQYF.

The rearrangement links TRBV7-9 to TRBJ2-5; D may be TRBD2 (6 bases). Germline V gene data show CDR1 as SEHNR and CDR2 as FQNEAQ (reference sequence). CDR3 length equals 12 residues. Trimming shortened V by 10 bases and J by 4 bases, and 13 bases separated the two germline ends. This CDR3 reads CATGGVRETQYF. The CDR3 DNA is TGTGCCACTGGAGGGGTGAGAGAGACCCAGTACTTC.

V usage is TRBV6-5 and J usage is TRBJ1-2, with TRBD1 as a possible D gene (5 bases). Deletions cut 4 bases from V and 3 bases from J, with 12 bases between. Germline V CDR1 and CDR2: MNHEY, SVGAGI. The CDR3 is 14 amino acids. CDR3 protein: CASSSPGRYYGYTF. For the CDR3, the DNA is TGTGCCAGCAGTTCTCCGGGACGGTACTATGGCTACACCTTC.

The chain is built from TRBV11-1 and TRBJ1-1; a possible D gene is TRBD1 (5 bases). This CDR3 region has 19 residues. CDR1 and CDR2 from the germline V gene are SGHAT and FQDESV (reference sequence). Trimming took off 5 bases at V and 0 bases at J, with 25 bases between the two ends. The CDR3 spells CASSGPTTGTLEMNTEAFF. As DNA, the CDR3 is TGTGCCAGCAGCGGACCTACGACCGGGACCCTAGAGATGAACACTGAAGCTTTCTTT.

This clonotype occurred a few times. V and J are TRBV30 and TRBJ2-3, with D unresolved. V lost 7 bases, J lost 6 bases, and 17 bases lay in between. Germline loops: CDR1 GTSNPN, CDR2 SVGIG (reference sequence). This CDR3 is 13 amino acids long. The CDR3 bases are TGTGCCTCAACGGACCAGGCCTGGGATACGCAGTATTTT. Protein sequence: CASTDQAWDTQYF.

This clonotype was seen more than once but under ten times. The chain couples TRBV19 to TRBJ2-2; no reliable D call. CDR1 is LNHDA, CDR2 SQIVND, per germline (reference sequence). The germline V and J ends were trimmed by 6 bases and 4 bases, with 15 bases remaining between them. The CDR3 extends over 15 amino acids. CDR3 nucleotide sequence: TGTGCCAGTAGCGGCTCCCTTGGGATCACCGGGGAGCTGTTTTTT. The encoded protein is CASSGSLGITGELFF.